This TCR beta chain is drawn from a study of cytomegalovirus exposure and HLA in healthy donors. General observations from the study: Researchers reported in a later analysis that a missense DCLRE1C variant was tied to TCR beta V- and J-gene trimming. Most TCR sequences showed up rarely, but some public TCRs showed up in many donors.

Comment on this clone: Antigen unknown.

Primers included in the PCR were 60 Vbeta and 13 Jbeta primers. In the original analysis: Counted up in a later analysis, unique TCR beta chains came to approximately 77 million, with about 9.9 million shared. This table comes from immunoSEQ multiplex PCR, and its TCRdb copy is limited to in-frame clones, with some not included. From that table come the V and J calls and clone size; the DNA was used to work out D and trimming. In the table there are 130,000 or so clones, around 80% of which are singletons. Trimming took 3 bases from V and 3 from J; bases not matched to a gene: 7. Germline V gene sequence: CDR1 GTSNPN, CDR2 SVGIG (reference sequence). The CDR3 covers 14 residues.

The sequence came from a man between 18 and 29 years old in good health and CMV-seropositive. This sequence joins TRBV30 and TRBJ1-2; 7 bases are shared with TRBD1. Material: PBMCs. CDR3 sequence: CAWREGGSYYGYTF. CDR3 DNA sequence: TGTGCCTGGAGGGAAGGGGGCTCGTACTATGGCTACACCTTC.